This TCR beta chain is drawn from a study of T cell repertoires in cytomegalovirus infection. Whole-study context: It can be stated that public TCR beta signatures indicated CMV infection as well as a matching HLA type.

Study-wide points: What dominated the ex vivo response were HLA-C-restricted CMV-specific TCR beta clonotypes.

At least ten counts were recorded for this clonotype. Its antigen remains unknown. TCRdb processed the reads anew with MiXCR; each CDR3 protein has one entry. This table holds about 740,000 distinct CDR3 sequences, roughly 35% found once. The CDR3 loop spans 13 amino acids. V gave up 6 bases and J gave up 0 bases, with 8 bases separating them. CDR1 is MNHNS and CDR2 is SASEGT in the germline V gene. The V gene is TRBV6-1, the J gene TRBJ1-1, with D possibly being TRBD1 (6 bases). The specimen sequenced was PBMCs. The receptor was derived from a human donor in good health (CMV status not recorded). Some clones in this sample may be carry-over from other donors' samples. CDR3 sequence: CASSGQMNTEAFF. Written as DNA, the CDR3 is TGTGCCAGCAGCGGACAGATGAACACTGAAGCTTTCTTT.